This T cell receptor (beta chain) was observed in a study of blood T cells in healthy people across ages. Trimming removed 5 bases from V and 8 bases from J, with 15 bases in between. The CDR3 has 12 residues. Germline V gives CDR1 DFQATT, CDR2 SNEGSKA (reference sequence). A second 7 to 11 cycle PCR used barcoded and J-beta primers. Sequencing recovered at least 3 million CDR3-containing paired-end reads from each sample. TCRdb reanalysed the 5' RACE reads using MiXCR and keeps one entry per CDR3 protein. Here the sample spans about 580,000 distinct CDR3 sequences, around 48% being singletons. The sample comprised blood. J is TRBJ1-2 and V is TRBV20-1; possibly TRBD1 for D (6 bases). This TCR derives from an elderly man in good health. The CDR3 region is CSAHSDSPGYTF. The CDR3 DNA reads TGCAGTGCTCACTCGGACAGCCCAGGCTACACCTTC.